A selection of T cell receptor beta chains follows, all from one sample in a study of CD8 T cells in ankylosing spondylitis. TCRdb redid the calling of the 5' RACE reads with MiXCR, one entry per CDR3 protein. The data show under 250,000 distinct CDR3 sequences, about 10% seen once. The sample taken for sequencing was blood, either unsorted or a sorted T cell fraction (not recorded which). These receptors originate from a male donor with ankylosing spondylitis or in good health (not recorded which). Each CDR3 is given with its conserved first and last residue. D genes are given only for firm matches. Expanded clones get a size class; other rows say once, few or many, or leave the size out.

J gene,clone size,CDR3 length,D gene,V gene,CDR3 protein,CDR3 DNA
TRBJ2-2,NA,13,TRBD2,TRBV10-1,CASGTSGAGELFF,TGCGCCAGCGGGACTAGCGGGGCCGGGGAGCTGTTTTTT
TRBJ2-7,many,18,NA,TRBV25-1,CASSESSAGGTGGYEQYF,TGTGCCAGCAGTGAATCCTCAGCCGGGGGGACAGGAGGCTACGAGCAGTACTTC
TRBJ2-7,many,13,NA,TRBV12-3/TRBV12-4,CASSFQSSYEQYF,TGTGCCAGCAGTTTCCAGAGCTCCTACGAGCAGTACTTC
TRBJ2-5,few,14,TRBD1,TRBV9,CASSVDRARETQYF,TGTGCCAGCAGCGTCGACAGGGCCCGGGAGACCCAGTACTTC
TRBJ2-3,many,13,NA,TRBV7-8,CASSLVNPDTQYF,TGTGCCAGCAGCTTAGTTAACCCAGATACGCAGTATTTT
TRBJ2-3,many,16,TRBD2,TRBV20-1,CSAPLGLAGGTDTQYF,TGCAGTGCTCCTCTAGGACTAGCGGGGGGCACAGATACGCAGTATTTT
TRBJ2-1,NA,17,NA,TRBV9,CASSVEGRGLSYNEQFF,TGTGCCAGCAGCGTAGAGGGGCGGGGATTATCCTACAATGAGCAGTTCTTC
TRBJ2-7,many,12,NA,TRBV6-5,CASRTDLYEQYF,TGTGCCAGCAGGACAGACCTCTACGAGCAGTACTTC
TRBJ2-2,many,13,NA,TRBV12-3/TRBV12-4,CASSPQPIGELFF,TGTGCCAGCAGTCCTCAACCAATCGGGGAGCTGTTTTTT
TRBJ1-2,many,14,NA,TRBV12-3/TRBV12-4,CASSGQSGSYGYTF,TGTGCCAGCAGCGGACAGTCCGGCAGCTATGGCTACACCTTC
TRBJ2-7,few,16,NA,TRBV7-9,CASSLSAQGVLYEQYF,TGTGCCAGCAGCTTGAGTGCACAGGGTGTCCTCTACGAGCAGTACTTC
TRBJ2-4,many,18,NA,TRBV20-1,CSARDWRVNLKAKNIQYF,TGCAGTGCTAGAGATTGGAGGGTCAACCTAAAAGCCAAAAACATTCAGTACTTC
TRBJ2-3,many,14,TRBD2,TRBV5-1,CASSSGGGTDTQYF,TGCGCCAGCAGCTCGGGGGGGGGCACAGATACGCAGTATTTT
TRBJ1-2,many,15,NA,TRBV13,CASSLLGRGNYGYTF,TGTGCCAGCAGCTTATTGGGACGGGGAAACTATGGCTACACCTTC
TRBJ2-2,NA,14,NA,TRBV6-4,CASSDSAGIEELFF,TGTGCCAGCAGTGACTCTGCAGGGATCGAGGAGCTGTTTTTT
TRBJ2-1,many,16,TRBD2,TRBV5-1,CASSPTPGTSFREQFF,TGCGCCAGCAGCCCTACCCCCGGGACTAGCTTCAGAGAGCAGTTCTTC
TRBJ2-1,many,14,NA,TRBV5-1,CASRNMDGANEQFF,TGCGCCAGCAGAAACATGGACGGGGCCAATGAGCAGTTCTTC